This T cell receptor (beta chain) is from a study of vaccination and CD4 T cells after COVID-19 (dated by TCRdb to between 2021 and 2024). Some background on the complete study: Convalescent patients had a positive SARS-CoV-2 result on nasal swab PCR, and of these patients, fewer than ten had mild disease and one had severe disease. In control cultures, a CEFX viral epitope pool was used as positive control, an HIV-1 Nef peptide pool was used as negative control, or no peptide was added. Post-COVID blood samples from convalescent patients were collected a median of around 110 days after diagnosis, with a range of 35 to 161 days. Post-vaccine blood samples were obtained a median of around 67 days after the second vaccine dose, with a range of about 12 to 241 days. Overlapping spike peptide pools from SARS-CoV-2 and from the common cold coronaviruses HCoV-NL63, HCoV-OC43 and HCoV-229E were used as culture stimuli. Six males and four females were included in the convalescent cohort, with two Hispanic individuals, seven Caucasians, two Asians and one multiracial person represented. In roughly 11 COVID-19 convalescent patients and a handful of infection-naive healthy vaccine recipients, the spike-specific CD4+ TCR repertoire before mRNA vaccination was compared with the repertoire after mRNA vaccination. Participants received two doses of either the Pfizer-BioNTech BNT162b2 vaccine (n=8) or the Moderna mRNA-1273 vaccine (n=2). Broad study findings and their caveats: Although the median number of SARS-CoV-2-reactive clonotypes went up from approximately 20 after infection to around 40 after vaccination, the increase was not significant. Of the vaccine-specific clones found in convalescent patients, nearly all (304 of 307) were mono-reactive for SARS-CoV-2 spike instead of being cross-reactive with common cold coronaviruses. The number of convalescent patients in the study was relatively small, and the study did not examine early timepoints following natural infection. Among convalescent patients, a median about 86% of the SARS-CoV-2-reactive clones seen after vaccination appeared only after vaccination, which suggests priming specific to the vaccine.

Library generation was performed with PCR. DNA from cultured CD4+ T cells underwent TCR sequencing with the Oncomine TCR Beta short-read assay at the Johns Hopkins FTIC core. Genomic DNA was extracted from the cultured CD4+ T cells with the QIAamp micro DNA kit. Oncomine TCR Beta libraries made from cultured CD4+ T cells were pooled using unique dual indexes and sequenced on an Illumina iSeq 100. As for how the authors treated the data: Non-productive sequences were filtered out, and CDR3s that did not start with C, did not end with F or W, or were shorter than 7 amino acids were discarded. Antigen-specific clonotypes were identified with the MANAFEST web application by comparing peptide-stimulated wells with reference and other culture wells. An FDR below 0.05, an odds ratio above 5, and a productive frequency above 0.1% in at least two of three replicate wells were required for clones to be considered positive. A clonotype counted as cross-reactive if it showed significant expansion both in the SARS-CoV-2 spike wells and in at least one common cold coronavirus spike condition. Levenshtein distances (stringdist) and unrooted phylogenetic trees (ape) in R version 3.6.1 were used to assess CDR3 homology. TCRdb handled the public reads itself, with Q25 trimming in fastp and clone calling in MiXCR, and kept productive beta chains. One record per CDR3 amino acid sequence lists the most common genes and DNA. TCRdb's processing, not the study's, gives the V and J calls here. This sample comprises around 20,000 distinct CDR3 sequences, approximately 51% of them detected only once. Approximately 7% of the sample belongs to the ten largest clones.

Turning to this clonotype: Its antigen is not yet known. Qualities for individual bases were not recorded, and no much larger clone is one base off.

Read against the paper, the sample's treatment or condition label means: roughly 10-day PBMC culture with coronavirus spike peptide pools or control peptides (ViraFEST assay). The study used the ViraFEST assay, which expanded antigen-specific T cells with peptide pools and then identified expanded clonotypes by TCR sequencing. The positive SARS-CoV-2 PCR tests of the convalescent patients were dated from March to December 2020, before the Alpha, Beta and Delta variants emerged in the United States. Each well held about 2.2 million PBMCs cultured in IMDM containing around 5.1% human AB serum and roughly 9.7 IU/ml IL-2, with 9 to 10 ug/ml peptide pools added. On days 3 and 7, half of the culture medium was replaced with fresh IL-2-containing medium. After 10 to 11 days of culture, CD4+ T cells were isolated by negative selection with the EasySep CD4+ T cell isolation kit. PBMCs were separated from whole blood using Ficoll-Paque Plus gradient centrifugation and then either used fresh or cryopreserved at -140C. Culture conditions were generally each tested in triplicate wells.

The clonotype comes from a human donor who had recovered from COVID-19. The source material was CD4+ T cells from blood, cultured in vitro.

CDR3 reads: CASSQFTDNSPLHF. The sequenced DNA is TGTGCCAGCAGCCAATTTACAGACAATTCACCCCTCCACTTT. The sequence is built from TRBV3-1 and TRBJ1-6; the D gene remains uncertain. At the junction V is shortened by 2 bases and J by 7 bases, with 9 bases in between. According to the germline V gene (reference sequence), CDR1 reads LGHDT and CDR2 reads YNNKEL. The CDR3 sequence holds 14 residues, the cysteine and phenylalanine included. The retained sequence is limited to the CDR3, 42 bases, with the frame set at the first base.